The 8 T cell receptor beta chains below all came from one sample that was sequenced in a study of post-analysis software for immune sequencing data (dated by TCRdb to between 2014 and 2017). The paper as a whole reports these results and caveats: Significantly higher frequencies in patients than in controls were found for roughly 5 TRBV segments, including TRBV5-6, TRBV5-1 and TRBV20-1.

Library prep was done by PCR. The instrument was an Illumina HiSeq 2500. To reduce PCR and sequencing biases, unique molecular identifiers were built into the TCR beta cDNA libraries. The public reads were reanalyzed by TCRdb: fastp trimming at Q25, MiXCR alignment, in-frame beta chains only. Entries that share a CDR3 protein sequence are merged under the most common genes and DNA. This sample holds about 430,000 distinct CDR3 sequences; roughly 40% were observed only once. Clones ranked in the top ten supply less than 8% of the sample. No cognate antigen is known for these TCRs. Input material: blood. The receptors here all came from a girl aged 2 to 9 with multiple sclerosis.

This clonotype was seen only a few times. This chain uses TRBV6-5 with TRBJ2-5, with 11 bases that match TRBD1. CDR3 length equals 16 residues. The J segment lost 11 bases and the V segment lost 7 bases, leaving 18 bases of the junction unmatched. Germline CDR1 reads MNHEY; CDR2 reads SVGAGI. CDR3 in DNA: TGTGCCAGCAACAGACCCACCGGGACAGGGGGGGAGGTGCAGTACTTC. Amino acid sequence: CASNRPTGTGGEVQYF.

V and J are TRBV12-3 or TRBV12-4 and TRBJ2-3, with D maybe TRBD2 (7 bases). Trimming took off 7 bases at V and 2 bases at J, with 19 bases between the two ends. The CDR3 loop spans 16 amino acids. CDR3 sequence reads: CASTLLGAGVTDTQYF. In DNA, the CDR3 is TGTGCCAGCACCCTCCTGGGGGCGGGAGTCACAGATACGCAGTATTTT.

The gene calls are TRBV6-5 and TRBJ2-3; no clear D. Trimming pared 0 bases from V and 3 bases from J, leaving 4 bases between. The CDR3 is made up of 13 amino acids. Germline lookup yields CDR1 MNHEY and CDR2 SVGAGI. The CDR3 protein is CASSYSITDTQYF. DNA of the CDR3: TGTGCCAGCAGTTACTCGATAACAGATACGCAGTATTTT.

V usage is TRBV20-1 and J usage is TRBJ2-3; D call uncertain. V lost 3 bases and J lost 6, with 7 bases in between. CDR1 DFQATT and CDR2 SNEGSKA come from the germline V gene (reference sequence). The CDR3 runs 11 residues. CDR3 in amino acids: CSASPRDTQYF. CDR3 in DNA: TGCAGTGCTAGCCCGAGGGATACGCAGTATTTT.

The chain has TRBV24-1 and TRBJ2-4; D unclear. This CDR3 spans 15 amino acids. Germline V gene sequence: CDR1 KGHDR, CDR2 SFDVKD. V lost 9 bases and J lost 0, with 14 bases in between. The DNA of the CDR3 is TGTGCCACCCCGCGTCAGCCGGGAGCCAAAAACATTCAGTACTTC. This encodes CATPRQPGAKNIQYF.

The chain is built from TRBV4-2 and TRBJ2-2, with TRBD1 matching over 7 bases. Germline CDR1 is LGHNA and CDR2 is YNFKEQ. The CDR3 has 16 amino acids. Trimming at V came to 1 base and at J to 4 bases, leaving 6 bases not matched to a gene. The CDR3 DNA is TGTGCCAGCAGCCAAGCGGGAAGGGGGCCCACCGGGGAGCTGTTTTTT. Encoded protein: CASSQAGRGPTGELFF.

This clonotype came up a few times. The V and J genes are TRBV6-6 and TRBJ2-5; the D gene is possibly TRBD1 (6 bases). Near its end, the DNA agrees better with TRBJ2-7, so the J call may be wrong. The CDR3 covers 15 residues. Germline values: CDR1 MNHNY, CDR2 SVGAGI (reference sequence). The CDR3 protein is CASSYPSTGNDEQYF. The CDR3 DNA sequence: TGTGCCAGCAGTTACCCCTCTACAGGGAACGACGAGCAGTACTTC.

The rearrangement uses TRBV3-1 and TRBJ2-5; D is possibly TRBD2 (5 bases). The germline CDR1 and CDR2 sequences are LGHDT and YNNKEL (reference sequence). This CDR3 contains 16 residues. V lost 2 bases and J 4 bases, leaving 17 bases between the germline ends. In DNA, the CDR3 is TGTGCCAGCAGCCAACTAGCCGGGCACGTGGGAGAGACCCAGTACTTC. It codes for CASSQLAGHVGETQYF.